The next 31 T cell receptor beta chains were all read from a single sample in a study of cytomegalovirus exposure and HLA in healthy donors (dated by TCRdb to the late 2010s). The library was made by the immunoSEQ multiplex PCR assay. This is the immuneACCESS table as TCRdb keeps it, with only in-frame sequences that have V and J called. A part of the clones is gone; compared with another copy, unresolved V genes explain less than half, and the rest is unexplained. The sample data list roughly 230,000 clones, and 90% of these were observed just once. The ten top clones hold 3% to 3.5% of the sample. Sequencing was done on a sample of PBMCs. All receptors derive from a woman in her twenties or thirties in good health and CMV-seronegative.

The chain couples TRBV11-2 to TRBJ2-1, with 7 bases fitting TRBD1. Germline loops: CDR1 SGHAT, CDR2 FQNNGV. Trimming cost V 6 bases and J 6 bases; bases outside gene matches: 5. This CDR3 has 13 amino acids. CDR3 residues: CASSQQGFNEQFF. Here the CDR3 DNA reads TGTGCCAGCAGTCAACAGGGGTTCAATGAGCAGTTCTTC.

This clone showed up just a few times. V gene TRBV7-8 combines with J gene TRBJ1-2; the D is unclear. Deletions cut 3 bases from V and 8 bases from J, with 16 bases between. Germline assignment: CDR1 SGHVS and CDR2 FQNEAQ. CDR3 size: 14 residues. For the CDR3, the DNA is TGTGCCAGCAGCTTGACCCCCCTATCGGGGGGCTACACCTTC. Translated: CASSLTPLSGGYTF.

The V call is TRBV5-4, the J call TRBJ2-1, with D perhaps matching TRBD1 (6 bases). Germline V gives CDR1 SGHNT, CDR2 YYREEE (reference sequence). The CDR3 extends over 15 amino acids. V was cut by 2 bases and J by 0 bases, with 9 bases left in between. CDR3 sequence: CASSLGQPSYNEQFF. CDR3 nucleotides: TGTGCCAGCAGCTTAGGACAGCCCTCCTACAATGAGCAGTTCTTC.

This chain's CDR3 is CASRTYRDSNQPQHF. The DNA of the CDR3 is TGTGCCAGCAGAACCTACAGGGATAGCAATCAGCCCCAGCATTTT. The chain couples TRBV27 to TRBJ1-5; D is perhaps TRBD1 (6 bases). The germline CDR1 and CDR2 sequences are MNHEY and SMNVEV (reference sequence). CDR3 length equals 15 residues. V was shortened by 6 bases and J by 0 bases, with 12 bases between the two germline ends.

As concerns this clone: Other nucleotide sequences in the sample specify the same CDR3. The chain joins TRBV27 to TRBJ2-3; D is possibly TRBD1 (6 bases). The V gene's germline CDR1 is MNHEY and CDR2 SMNVEV (reference sequence). V was clipped by 3 bases and J by 0 bases, with 10 bases between them. This CDR3 contains 15 residues. CDR3 DNA sequence: TGTGCCAGCAGTTTTGGTGGGACAAGCACAGATACGCAGTATTTT. Its translation is CASSFGGTSTDTQYF.

There are a few counts of this clone. CDR3 in amino acids: CASSEGQIYGYTF. DNA of the CDR3: TGTGCCAGCTCAGAGGGACAGATTTATGGCTACACCTTC. The chain combines TRBV18 with TRBJ1-2; 7 nucleotides line up with TRBD1. CDR3 length: 13 residues. CDR1 KGHSH and CDR2 LQKENI come from the germline V gene. With V trimmed by 5 bases and J by 5 bases, 5 bases remained unmatched. The whole variable domain, filled in from reference TRBV18 and TRBJ1-2, reads NAGVMQNPRHLVRRRGQEARLRCSPMKGHSHVYWYRQLPEEGLKFMVYLQKENIIDESGMPKERFSAEFPKEGPSILRIQQVVRGDSAAYFCASSEGQIYGYTFGSGTRLTVV.

The chain is built from TRBV7-8 and TRBJ2-1; D ambiguous. The CDR3 totals 15 residues. Germline lookup yields CDR1 SGHVS and CDR2 FQNEAQ. Trimming removed 2 bases at V and 1 base at J, with 9 bases between. The CDR3 here is CASSLRRDSYNEQFF. In nucleotides, the CDR3 is TGTGCCAGCAGCTTACGACGCGATTCCTACAATGAGCAGTTCTTC. Based on the CDR3 plus reference TRBV7-8 and TRBJ2-1, the full variable domain is GAGVSQSPRYKVAKRGQDVALRCDPISGHVSLFWYQQALGQGPEFLTYFQNEAQLDKSGLPSDRFFAERPEGSVSTLKIQRTQQEDSAVYLCASSLRRDSYNEQFFGPGTRLTVL.

The chain joins TRBV9 to TRBJ1-5, with D unclear. The CDR3 is 10 residues long. Germline V gene sequence: CDR1 SGDLS, CDR2 YYNGEE. Trimming cost V 5 bases and J 7 bases, with 4 bases left between them. DNA of the CDR3: TGTGCCAGCAGAAGGCAGCCCCAGCATTTT. This codes for CASRRQPQHF.

The genes are TRBV6-5 and TRBJ2-1, with unresolved D. V lost 2 bases and J lost 0, with 11 bases in between. Germline CDR1 is MNHEY and CDR2 is SVGAGI. CDR3 size: 16 residues. The CDR3 protein is CASSYDLSSSYNEQFF. DNA for the CDR3: TGTGCCAGCAGTTACGACCTTTCAAGCTCCTACAATGAGCAGTTCTTC.

This chain connects TRBV6-1 to TRBJ2-7; TRBD2 aligns across 7 bases. J lost 2 bases, V lost 4 bases, and 5 bases had no gene match. The CDR3 runs 14 residues. The V gene's germline CDR1 is MNHNS and CDR2 SASEGT. DNA for the CDR3: TGTGCCAGCAGTGGGACTAGGCCTACCTACGAGCAGTACTTC. Encoded protein: CASSGTRPTYEQYF.

The genes are TRBV4-2 and TRBJ2-7; D not resolved. V lost 1 base and J lost 9, with 16 bases in between. Germline assignment: CDR1 LGHNA and CDR2 YNFKEQ. There are 14 residues in the CDR3. The CDR3 sequence is CASSQAGVAPRQYF. The CDR3 DNA reads TGTGCCAGCAGCCAAGCTGGGGTGGCTCCCCGGCAGTACTTC.

The chain uses TRBV2 and TRBJ2-3; D is possibly TRBD1 or TRBD2 (6 bases each). CDR3 length equals 14 residues. Germline V CDR1 and CDR2: SNHLY, FYNNEI. The germline V and J ends were trimmed by 6 bases and 2 bases, with 12 bases remaining between them. Here the CDR3 reads CASSPGAITDTQYF. The CDR3 DNA reads as TGTGCCAGCAGCCCGGGGGCCATCACAGATACGCAGTATTTT.

The V and J genes are TRBV4-3 and TRBJ2-7, with D unclear. Trimming shortened V by 2 bases and J by 0 bases, and 8 bases separated the two germline ends. The CDR3 runs 14 residues. The germline gives CDR1 LGHNA, CDR2 YSLEER. The DNA of the CDR3 is TGCGCCAGCAGCCAAAACCTTGGCTCCTACGAGCAGTACTTC. As protein: CASSQNLGSYEQYF.

The genes are TRBV10-3 and TRBJ2-7, with D perhaps TRBD2 (5 bases). CDR3 length: 14 amino acids. The V gene lost 6 bases and the J gene lost 3 bases, with 15 bases spanning the gap. Germline V CDR1 and CDR2: ENHRY, SYGVKD. The CDR3 loop reads CAIRERSTDYEQYF. The CDR3 coding sequence is TGTGCCATCAGGGAGCGGTCTACTGACTACGAGCAGTACTTC.

CDR3 protein: CASSYLAGGTYEQYF. CDR3 coding DNA: TGTGCCAGCAGCTACCTAGCGGGAGGGACCTACGAGCAGTACTTC. This chain uses TRBV9 with TRBJ2-7; 12 bases align to TRBD2. The ends lost 4 bases at V and 2 bases at J; junction bases unmatched: 4. Germline V gene data show CDR1 as SGDLS and CDR2 as YYNGEE. This CDR3 has 15 amino acids.

The chain links TRBV29-1 to TRBJ2-5; perhaps TRBD1 as D (6 bases). V lost 2 bases and J 3 bases, leaving 31 bases between the germline ends. The germline V gene has CDR1 SQVTM and CDR2 ANQGSEA. CDR3 size: 20 residues. DNA for the CDR3: TGCAGCGTTGAACTCCGCCAAAGCCGACTTGGGGGTAGGGGGAAAGAGACCCAGTACTTC. Residues: CSVELRQSRLGGRGKETQYF.

The chain recombines TRBV27 with TRBJ2-1; D not certain. This CDR3 comprises 15 residues. Trimming removed 0 bases at V and 7 bases at J, with 13 bases between. Germline V CDR1 and CDR2: MNHEY, SMNVEV (reference sequence). CDR3 protein: CASSLSGKSVNEQFF. CDR3 DNA: TGTGCCAGCAGTTTATCGGGGAAGTCGGTAAATGAGCAGTTCTTC.

The chain joins TRBV19 to TRBJ2-1; D might be TRBD2 (6 bases). This CDR3 has 14 residues. Germline V gene data show CDR1 as LNHDA and CDR2 as SQIVND (reference sequence). With 4 bases removed from V and 4 bases from J, the gap between germline ends came to 11 bases. The CDR3 loop is CASSSGITYNEQFF. The CDR3 DNA reads as TGTGCCAGTAGTAGCGGGATTACTTACAATGAGCAGTTCTTC.

This clone was counted once. The chain's CDR3 is CASSQDQIGGELFF. The CDR3, as DNA: TGCGCCAGCAGCCAAGATCAGATAGGCGGGGAGCTGTTTTTT. The chain carries TRBV4-3 and TRBJ2-2; D gene ambiguous. Germline lookup yields CDR1 LGHNA and CDR2 YSLEER. This CDR3 spans 14 amino acids. Trimming removed 0 bases at V and 7 bases at J, with 9 bases between.

V is TRBV11-2 and J is TRBJ1-1; D is uncertain. V was trimmed by 1 base and J by 7 bases, leaving 13 bases between them. Looked up from germline, CDR1 is SGHAT and CDR2 is FQNNGV. CDR3 size: 14 residues. The CDR3 DNA sequence: TGTGCCAGCAGCTTAGCTGCGTCTCGCGGTGAAGCTTTCTTT. This codes for CASSLAASRGEAFF.

The V and J genes are TRBV6-1 and TRBJ1-5; possibly TRBD1 for D (6 bases). The length of the CDR3 is 15 residues. CDR1 is MNHNS and CDR2 is SASEGT in the germline V gene. V was pared by 0 bases and J by 6 bases, with 12 bases between. CDR3: CASSEAGGPFQPQHF. For the CDR3, the DNA is TGTGCCAGCAGTGAAGCAGGGGGACCGTTTCAGCCCCAGCATTTT.

The chain joins TRBV2 to TRBJ2-3; tentative D call: TRBD2 (5 bases). CDR3 length equals 14 residues. Germline lookup yields CDR1 SNHLY and CDR2 FYNNEI. The germline V and J ends were trimmed by 6 bases and 0 bases, with 10 bases remaining between them. The CDR3 sequence is CASRERFSTDTQYF. DNA of the CDR3: TGTGCCAGCAGGGAGCGGTTCAGCACAGATACGCAGTATTTT.

CDR3 coding DNA: TGTGCCAGCAGCGTTCCGGGACAGGGGATCTATGGCTACACCTTC. This translates into CASSVPGQGIYGYTF. The gene calls are TRBV5-6 and TRBJ1-2; TRBD1 matches 10 bases. Unmatched junction bases numbered 7, after V lost 4 bases and J lost 4 bases. This CDR3 region has 15 residues. CDR1 SGHDT and CDR2 YYEEEE come from the germline V gene.

This clone was seen more than once but under ten times. In the same sample, other DNA sequences code for this CDR3. This rearrangement joins TRBV4-1 to TRBJ2-7; possibly TRBD1 for D (5 bases). The CDR3 is 15 residues long. Germline V CDR1 and CDR2: MGHRA, YSYEKL. The V end lost 1 base, the J end lost 0 bases, and 10 bases lay between the germline ends. The CDR3 DNA sequence: TGCGCCAGCAGCCAAGTCGACAGCTTCTCCTACGAGCAGTACTTC. This encodes CASSQVDSFSYEQYF.

This chain connects TRBV9 to TRBJ2-1, with TRBD2 identical over 13 bases. The CDR3 covers 17 residues. Germline V lookup: CDR1 SGDLS, CDR2 YYNGEE. The junction had 12 bases not matched to a gene; V was cut back by 2 bases and J by 10 bases. The DNA for the CDR3 is TGTGCCAGCAGCGTGGCCTATAACGGACTAGCGGGAGAAGAGCAGTTCTTC. Its translation: CASSVAYNGLAGEEQFF.

The V call is TRBV5-5, the J call TRBJ2-7; 7 nucleotides match TRBD2. V was pared by 0 bases and J by 3 bases, with 3 bases of the junction left unmatched. CDR3 length: 14 residues. In germline, CDR1 is SGHKS, CDR2 YYEKEE (reference sequence). The CDR3 sequence is CASSLAGRGYEQYF. The CDR3 region has the DNA TGTGCCAGCAGCTTGGCTGGGAGGGGCTACGAGCAGTACTTC.

V is TRBV7-9 and J is TRBJ2-7, with a possible D match to TRBD2 (6 bases). This CDR3 is 14 amino acids long. From germline, CDR1 is SEHNR and CDR2 FQNEAQ (reference sequence). V dropped 0 bases and J dropped 6 bases, with 12 bases sitting between them. CDR3 loop: CASSLAGLAREQYF. The DNA of the CDR3 is TGTGCCAGCAGCTTAGCGGGGCTAGCGCGCGAGCAGTACTTC.

The chain has TRBV9 and TRBJ2-5; 12 bases are shared with TRBD2. Trimming cost V 0 bases and J 5 bases; bases outside gene matches: 5. The germline gives CDR1 SGDLS, CDR2 YYNGEE. CDR3 length: 16 amino acids. For the CDR3, the DNA is TGTGCCAGCAGCGTAGGACTAGCGGGAGTTGGGGAGACCCAGTACTTC. This encodes CASSVGLAGVGETQYF.

The chain has TRBV5-6 and TRBJ2-7; D is perhaps TRBD1 (5 bases). The V end was cut by 3 bases, the J end by 6 bases, with 13 bases between. The CDR3 contains 13 residues. Per the germline V gene, CDR1 is SGHDT and CDR2 is YYEEEE. The DNA of the CDR3 is TGTGCCAGCAGCTCCCCTCCCAGGGTCGAGCAGTACTTC. It yields the protein CASSSPPRVEQYF.

The chain uses TRBV27 and TRBJ2-1; 8 bases map to TRBD2. CDR3 size: 15 residues. Trimming cost V 2 bases and J 4 bases; bases outside gene matches: 4. The V gene's germline CDR1 is MNHEY and CDR2 SMNVEV (reference sequence). The CDR3 spells CASSLVGRAYNEQFF. The DNA for the CDR3 is TGTGCCAGCAGTTTAGTCGGGAGGGCTTACAATGAGCAGTTCTTC.

The chain combines TRBV5-4 with TRBJ2-1; 9 positions match TRBD1. Germline-derived CDR1 and CDR2 are SGHNT and YYREEE (reference sequence). The CDR3 loop spans 17 amino acids. J gave up 12 bases and V 3 bases, and 19 bases lay outside the gene matches. The CDR3 loop reads CASSSPQQGALSGWQFF. CDR3 nucleotide sequence: TGTGCCAGCAGCTCCCCCCAACAGGGGGCCTTATCGGGGTGGCAGTTCTTC.